One sample yielded the 25 T cell receptor beta chains listed below, sequenced in a study of PD-1 blockade in classical Hodgkin lymphoma. All patients experienced relapse after autologous stem cell transplantation, and brentuximab vedotin exposure was variable. Sequencing used immunoSEQ multiplex PCR; TCRdb keeps in-frame clones, though not all of them. The data contain roughly 24,000 clones, 80% of them seen just once; the ten biggest clones take up about a sixth. Sequenced material: peripheral blood mononuclear cells (PBMCs), taken before the second cycle of nivolumab. All receptors derive from a human donor with classical Hodgkin lymphoma.

The chain couples TRBV15 to TRBJ2-3; no firm D call. Trimming cost V 0 bases and J 2 bases, with 12 bases left between them. Germline loops: CDR1 LNHNV, CDR2 YYDKDF (reference sequence). This CDR3 has 16 amino acids. CDR3 region: CATSRELFRTTDTQYF. The CDR3 nucleotides read TGTGCCACCAGCAGAGAGTTGTTCCGCACCACAGATACGCAGTATTTT.

The rearrangement uses TRBV27 and TRBJ2-1; TRBD2 matches 8 bases. Germline loops: CDR1 MNHEY, CDR2 SMNVEV (reference sequence). Trimming took 5 bases from V and 4 from J; bases not matched to a gene: 7. The CDR3 extends over 15 amino acids. In nucleotides, the CDR3 is TGTGCCAGCAGTCGCGCCGGGACTAGATACAATGAGCAGTTCTTC. Encoded protein: CASSRAGTRYNEQFF.

CDR3 coding DNA: TGTGCCAGCAGCCCTCGACAGGGGGCGATTCCCGGGGAGCTGTTTTTT. As protein: CASSPRQGAIPGELFF. V is TRBV7-3 and J is TRBJ2-2; 10 nucleotides line up with TRBD1. Losses at the gene ends were 5 bases for V and 6 bases for J; bases not matched to a gene: 9. The germline CDR1 and CDR2 sequences are SGHTA and FQGTGA. The CDR3 is made up of 16 amino acids.

The rearrangement uses TRBV18 and TRBJ2-5; TRBD2 aligns across 10 bases. V was pared by 5 bases and J by 5 bases, with 11 bases of the junction left unmatched. The CDR3 extends over 16 amino acids. Per the germline V gene, CDR1 is KGHSH and CDR2 is LQKENI. The DNA for the CDR3 is TGTGCCAGCTCAGAAACCGGGACTAGCGTAACGGAGACCCAGTACTTC. Amino acids: CASSETGTSVTETQYF. The whole variable domain, filled in from reference TRBV18 and TRBJ2-5, reads NAGVMQNPRHLVRRRGQEARLRCSPMKGHSHVYWYRQLPEEGLKFMVYLQKENIIDESGMPKERFSAEFPKEGPSILRIQQVVRGDSAAYFCASSETGTSVTETQYFGPGTRLLVL.

This sequence joins TRBV19 and TRBJ1-3, with D hard to call. V lost 5 bases and J lost 0, with 26 bases in between. Germline values: CDR1 LNHDA, CDR2 SQIVND (reference sequence). The CDR3 length is 20 residues. The CDR3 reads CASSGSIPSSSASSGNTIYF. The CDR3 nucleotides read TGTGCCAGTAGTGGTTCAATCCCGTCGTCCAGTGCAAGCTCTGGAAACACCATATATTTT.

The chain recombines TRBV30 with TRBJ1-6; maybe TRBD1 (5 bases). V lost 0 bases and J lost 3, with 12 bases in between. Germline V gene sequence: CDR1 GTSNPN, CDR2 SVGIG (reference sequence). The CDR3 is made up of 16 amino acids. Here the CDR3 reads CAWSVRSGRYNSPLHF. CDR3 nucleotides: TGTGCCTGGAGTGTACGATCGGGGCGCTATAATTCACCCCTCCACTTT.

The V call is TRBV6-6, the J call TRBJ1-2; D is possibly TRBD1 (5 bases). Germline CDR1 and CDR2: MNHNY and SVGAGI (reference sequence). The V gene lost 0 bases and the J gene lost 3 bases, with 8 bases spanning the gap. The length of the CDR3 is 14 residues. In DNA, the CDR3 is TGTGCCAGCAGTTACTCGTCAGGGCACTATGGCTACACCTTC. Protein product: CASSYSSGHYGYTF.

This clone was picked up a small number of times. The gene calls are TRBV5-4 and TRBJ1-1; no clear D gene. The germline CDR1 and CDR2 sequences are SGHNT and YYREEE (reference sequence). This CDR3 has 13 amino acids. The ends were cut back, 3 bases at V and 2 bases at J, with 8 bases in the middle. DNA of the CDR3: TGTGCCAGCAGCTGGCGGACTAACACTGAAGCTTTCTTT. It is translated as CASSWRTNTEAFF.

The rearrangement joins TRBV6-5 to TRBJ2-7, with unresolved D. The CDR3 is made up of 13 amino acids. V was pared by 6 bases and J by 5 bases, with 14 bases between. The germline V gene has CDR1 MNHEY and CDR2 SVGAGI. Here the CDR3 reads CASRKDALNEQYF. In nucleotides, the CDR3 is TGTGCCAGCAGAAAAGACGCCCTCAACGAGCAGTACTTC.

The chain uses TRBV6-1 and TRBJ1-3; 7 bases line up with TRBD1. CDR3 length: 14 residues. Germline V gene lookup returns CDR1 MNHNS and CDR2 SASEGT. V lost 10 bases, J lost 1 base, and 7 bases stayed unmatched. The CDR3 DNA sequence: TGTGCCATAGTTGACAGGGTGTCTGGAAACACCATATATTTT. It encodes CAIVDRVSGNTIYF.

The CDR3 nucleotides read TGTGCCAGTAGTATAAGGATGGGCAGTCGAGGGGAGACCCAGTACTTC. Protein: CASSIRMGSRGETQYF. The gene calls are TRBV19 and TRBJ2-5, with D possibly matching TRBD2 (5 bases). The CDR3 is made up of 16 amino acids. Trimming left V 2 bases short and J 5 bases short, with 18 bases between. The germline gives CDR1 LNHDA, CDR2 SQIVND (reference sequence).

This clone turned up a few times. V and J are TRBV19 and TRBJ1-5; a possible D gene is TRBD1 (6 bases). Looked up from germline, CDR1 is LNHDA and CDR2 is SQIVND (reference sequence). The V and J ends lost 10 bases and 0 bases respectively, with 13 bases between them. CDR3 length equals 14 residues. CDR3 coding DNA: TGTGCCAACACCGGGGGGCTTAGCAATCAGCCCCAGCATTTT. It specifies CANTGGLSNQPQHF.

The chain employs TRBV5-1 and TRBJ2-1; D possibly corresponds to TRBD2 (6 bases). Germline-derived CDR1 and CDR2 are SGHRS and YFSETQ. The CDR3 is made up of 14 amino acids. V was trimmed by 4 bases and J by 9 bases, leaving 17 bases between them. The CDR3: CASSHRLDPVEQFF. In DNA form, the CDR3 reads TGCGCCAGCAGCCACAGACTAGACCCGGTTGAGCAGTTCTTC.

This sequence joins TRBV6-6 and TRBJ2-7; 11 nucleotides agree with TRBD2. Germline assignment: CDR1 MNHNY and CDR2 SVGAGI (reference sequence). V shed 2 bases and J 3 bases; nucleotides not matched to a gene: 3. The CDR3 extends over 15 amino acids. CDR3 DNA sequence: TGTGCCAGCAGTTACGCCGGGACTAGCGGCTACGAGCAGTACTTC. Its translation is CASSYAGTSGYEQYF.

About this clone itself: A read error may account for a junction end that differs from germline. The chain is built from TRBV7-3 and TRBJ2-5, with D tentatively TRBD1 or TRBD2 (5 bases each). Germline CDR1 reads SGHTA; CDR2 reads FQGTGA. CDR3 length: 15 amino acids. CDR3 loop: CASSLGSGPQKTQYF. The CDR3 DNA is TGTGCCAGCAGCTTGGGGTCGGGGCCCCAAAAGACCCAGTACTTC.

This rearrangement joins TRBV6-1 to TRBJ2-2, with a weak D call TRBD1 (5 bases). The germline gives CDR1 MNHNS, CDR2 SASEGT. Trimming took off 7 bases at V and 6 bases at J, with 15 bases between the two ends. This CDR3 region has 14 residues. The CDR3 sequence is CASTITGNPGELFF. The DNA of the CDR3 is TGTGCCAGCACCATAACAGGAAACCCCGGGGAGCTGTTTTTT.

CDR3 sequence reads: CASRHEVVRTDTQYF. The CDR3 DNA reads TGCGCCAGCAGACACGAGGTGGTTCGCACAGATACGCAGTATTTT. The chain couples TRBV10-2 to TRBJ2-3, with D unclear. The ends were cut back, 6 bases at V and 1 base at J, with 14 bases in the middle. The V gene's germline CDR1 is WSHSY and CDR2 SAAADI. The length of the CDR3 is 15 residues.

This clone was seen a handful of times. The chain couples TRBV18 to TRBJ1-3, with D uncertain. Trimming stripped 3 bases from V and 0 bases from J, with 3 bases between. The CDR3 spans 13 residues. Germline CDR1 KGHSH, CDR2 LQKENI. DNA of the CDR3: TGTGCCAGCTCACCCCCCTCTGGAAACACCATATATTTT. Its protein is CASSPPSGNTIYF.

The chain carries TRBV6-5 and TRBJ2-7, with 7 bases that match TRBD1. Germline lookup yields CDR1 MNHEY and CDR2 SVGAGI. The V gene end was trimmed by 6 bases and the J gene end by 1 base; junction bases not matched to a gene: 6. The CDR3 length is 14 residues. The CDR3 spells CASSDDRDSYEQYF. CDR3 DNA: TGTGCCAGCAGCGACGACAGGGATTCCTACGAGCAGTACTTC.

The chain uses TRBV7-9 and TRBJ2-5, with a tentative D call TRBD1 (5 bases). The germline V and J ends were trimmed by 3 bases and 2 bases, with 10 bases remaining between them. The CDR3 is 14 amino acids. Germline assignment: CDR1 SEHNR and CDR2 FQNEAQ (reference sequence). The DNA for the CDR3 is TGTGCCAGCAGCTTGGACATAGGACAAGAGACCCAGTACTTC. This encodes CASSLDIGQETQYF.

The V gene is TRBV5-1, the J gene TRBJ2-7; 10 bases line up with TRBD2. The CDR3 covers 13 residues. The V gene's germline CDR1 is SGHRS and CDR2 YFSETQ. Germline trimming cut 5 bases from V and 4 bases from J; bases unmatched to any gene: 3. The CDR3, as DNA: TGCGCCAGCAGACGGGGACTAGCGTACGAGCAGTACTTC. It is translated as CASRRGLAYEQYF.

This clone was counted only a few times. This chain uses TRBV7-9 with TRBJ2-2; 11 bases are a match to TRBD2. Germline CDR1 is SEHNR and CDR2 is FQNEAQ (reference sequence). This CDR3 region has 17 residues. J gave up 4 bases and V 1 base, and 5 bases lay outside the gene matches. The CDR3 here is CASSLDLAGGPTGELFF. Written as DNA, the CDR3 is TGTGCCAGCAGCTTAGACCTAGCGGGAGGTCCCACCGGGGAGCTGTTTTTT.

The rearrangement uses TRBV30 and TRBJ2-3, with D perhaps matching TRBD1 (5 bases). Germline assignment: CDR1 GTSNPN and CDR2 SVGIG (reference sequence). V was pared by 4 bases and J by 4 bases, with 6 bases between. This CDR3 has 11 amino acids. CDR3 sequence: CAWTGSDTQYF. The CDR3 DNA is TGTGCCTGGACAGGGTCAGATACGCAGTATTTT. The variable domain in full, with the rest retrieved from reference TRBV30 and TRBJ2-3, is SQTIHQWPATLVQPVGSPLSLECTVEGTSNPNLYWYRQAAGRGLQLLFYSVGIGQISSEVPQNLSASRPQDRQFILSSKKLLLSDSGFYLCAWTGSDTQYFGPGTRLTVL.

The chain recombines TRBV4-1 with TRBJ2-7, with D perhaps matching TRBD2 (5 bases). CDR1 is MGHRA and CDR2 is YSYEKL in the germline V gene. Trimming stripped 1 base from V and 3 bases from J, with 13 bases between. The CDR3 runs 15 residues. The CDR3 DNA sequence: TGCGCCAGCAGCCAAGGCATTAGCGAAGACTACGAGCAGTACTTC. Encoded protein: CASSQGISEDYEQYF.

CDR3: CASSFGQGAGANVLTF. CDR3 coding DNA: TGTGCCAGCAGCTTCGGACAGGGGGCTGGGGCCAACGTCCTGACTTTC. The chain combines TRBV11-2 with TRBJ2-6; 10 bases are a match to TRBD1. Germline V gene sequence: CDR1 SGHAT, CDR2 FQNNGV. CDR3 length equals 16 residues. The V gene end was trimmed by 3 bases and the J gene end by 2 bases; junction bases not matched to a gene: 1.